Listed below are T cell receptor beta chains from one sample, sequenced in a study of blood T cell repertoires in COVID-19. Data came from immunoSEQ multiplex PCR; TCRdb stores just in-frame clones and leaves some out. The data show about 140,000 clones, more than 75% seen once. The sample was peripheral blood. These receptors were collected from a woman between 40 and 50 years old with acute or convalescent COVID-19. CDR3s include the opening cysteine and the closing phenylalanine or tryptophan. Fields, in order: D gene, J gene, V gene, clone size, CDR3 DNA, CDR3 protein. A D gene is named only where the DNA matches it firmly. Clone sizes are given selectively: once, few, many, or a class where the clone is expanded.

d_call: TRBD1
j_call: TRBJ1-1
v_call: TRBV29-1
clone_size: -
cdr3_nt: TGCAGCCCCAGCAGGACAGGTGAAGCTTTCTTT
cdr3_aa: CSPSRTGEAFF

d_call: TRBD2
j_call: TRBJ2-3
v_call: TRBV27
clone_size: -
cdr3_nt: TGTGCCAGCGGGTCTCTTGGACTAGCGGGATACACAGATACGCAGTATTTT
cdr3_aa: CASGSLGLAGYTDTQYF

d_call: -
j_call: TRBJ2-3
v_call: TRBV24-1
clone_size: -
cdr3_nt: TGTGCCACCAGTGAGCGGACAGGCGGGGCAGATACGCAGTATTTT
cdr3_aa: CATSERTGGADTQYF

d_call: -
j_call: TRBJ1-2
v_call: TRBV18
clone_size: few
cdr3_nt: TGTGCCAGCTCACCCATCGGACAGACCGGAAACTATGGCTACACCTTC
cdr3_aa: CASSPIGQTGNYGYTF

d_call: TRBD1
j_call: TRBJ1-2
v_call: TRBV7-9
clone_size: -
cdr3_nt: TGTGCCAGCAGCGATACAGGGGCGAGGCTCTATGGCTACACCTTC
cdr3_aa: CASSDTGARLYGYTF

d_call: -
j_call: TRBJ2-4
v_call: TRBV7-2
clone_size: -
cdr3_nt: TGTGCCAGCAGCTCCTCCAGGTCCCAGGACATTCAGTACTTC
cdr3_aa: CASSSSRSQDIQYF

d_call: TRBD1
j_call: TRBJ2-7
v_call: TRBV28
clone_size: -
cdr3_nt: TGTGCCAGCAGCCTGTTCGGTGACAGGGACTACGAGCAGTACTTC
cdr3_aa: CASSLFGDRDYEQYF

d_call: TRBD1
j_call: TRBJ2-2
v_call: TRBV5-1
clone_size: -
cdr3_nt: TGCGCCAGCAGAACAGGGGATACCGGGGAGCTGTTTTTT
cdr3_aa: CASRTGDTGELFF

d_call: -
j_call: TRBJ1-6
v_call: TRBV28
clone_size: -
cdr3_nt: TGTGCCAGCAGTTTTGAGGGGGATAATTCACCCCTCCACTTT
cdr3_aa: CASSFEGDNSPLHF

d_call: TRBD1
j_call: TRBJ1-1
v_call: TRBV5-1
clone_size: -
cdr3_nt: TGCGCCAGCAGCTTGGAGGGGGCGTACACTGAAGCTTTCTTT
cdr3_aa: CASSLEGAYTEAFF

d_call: TRBD1
j_call: TRBJ1-2
v_call: TRBV19
clone_size: -
cdr3_nt: TGTGCCAGTTTACAGAGCGGACAGGGAGGCGACTACACCTTC
cdr3_aa: CASLQSGQGGDYTF

d_call: TRBD1
j_call: TRBJ1-5
v_call: TRBV16
clone_size: -
cdr3_nt: TGTGCCAGCAGCCCAGACAGGGATCAGCCCCAGCATTTT
cdr3_aa: CASSPDRDQPQHF

d_call: -
j_call: TRBJ2-5
v_call: TRBV18
clone_size: -
cdr3_nt: TGTGCCAGCTCACCTCGTGCGGGGATACCCCCGCGAGAGACCCAGTACTTC
cdr3_aa: CASSPRAGIPPRETQYF

d_call: -
j_call: TRBJ1-2
v_call: TRBV27
clone_size: -
cdr3_nt: TGTGCCAGCAGTTTATCAATCTTGAGTGGCTACACCTTC
cdr3_aa: CASSLSILSGYTF

d_call: -
j_call: TRBJ2-7
v_call: TRBV11-2
clone_size: -
cdr3_nt: TGTGCCAGCAGCTTAGGTAGCTACGAGCAGTACTTC
cdr3_aa: CASSLGSYEQYF

d_call: TRBD2
j_call: TRBJ2-7
v_call: TRBV6-2/TRBV6-3
clone_size: -
cdr3_nt: TGTGCCAGCAGTTACCCGCGCCCGGGGGGCTACGAGCAGTACTTC
cdr3_aa: CASSYPRPGGYEQYF

d_call: -
j_call: TRBJ1-1
v_call: TRBV9
clone_size: -
cdr3_nt: TGTGCCAGCAGCATCAGTGGGGAGTCAGTCACTGAAGCTTTCTTT
cdr3_aa: CASSISGESVTEAFF

d_call: -
j_call: TRBJ1-6
v_call: TRBV6-2/TRBV6-3
clone_size: -
cdr3_nt: TGTGCCAGCAGTTACTCGTGGAGGGGTGACTCACCCCTCCACTTT
cdr3_aa: CASSYSWRGDSPLHF

d_call: -
j_call: TRBJ1-1
v_call: TRBV7-9
clone_size: once
cdr3_nt: TGTGCCAGCAGCTCTTTCGTAAGCGGGGACACTGAAGCTTTCTTT
cdr3_aa: CASSSFVSGDTEAFF

d_call: -
j_call: TRBJ1-1
v_call: TRBV29-1
clone_size: once
cdr3_nt: TGCAGCGTTGTCGTTCAGGCGAACACTGAAGCTTTCTTT
cdr3_aa: CSVVVQANTEAFF

d_call: -
j_call: TRBJ2-1
v_call: TRBV6-4
clone_size: -
cdr3_nt: TGTGCCAGCAGTTACGGGGATGAGCAGTTCTTC
cdr3_aa: CASSYGDEQFF

d_call: -
j_call: TRBJ2-3
v_call: TRBV6-1
clone_size: -
cdr3_nt: TGTGCCAGCAGTGAAGCGGGGCGGATCTCGGGGGCAGATACGCAGTATTTT
cdr3_aa: CASSEAGRISGADTQYF

d_call: TRBD2
j_call: TRBJ2-7
v_call: TRBV3-1/TRBV3-2
clone_size: -
cdr3_nt: TGTGCCAGCAGCCAAGCGACGGGAGGGCGGGGCACCTACGAGCAGTACTTC
cdr3_aa: CASSQATGGRGTYEQYF

d_call: TRBD1
j_call: TRBJ1-5
v_call: TRBV7-2
clone_size: -
cdr3_nt: TGTGCCAGCAGCTTAGTAGGGACAGCAGCCAATCAGCCCCAGCATTTT
cdr3_aa: CASSLVGTAANQPQHF

d_call: TRBD1
j_call: TRBJ2-7
v_call: TRBV7-2
clone_size: -
cdr3_nt: TGTGCCAGCAGCTCCCGGACAGGGGACCCCGAGCAGTACTTC
cdr3_aa: CASSSRTGDPEQYF

d_call: -
j_call: TRBJ2-2
v_call: TRBV15
clone_size: -
cdr3_nt: TGTGCCACCAGCAAGAGCCTCTCGTATGGTGGGGAGCTGTTTTTT
cdr3_aa: CATSKSLSYGGELFF